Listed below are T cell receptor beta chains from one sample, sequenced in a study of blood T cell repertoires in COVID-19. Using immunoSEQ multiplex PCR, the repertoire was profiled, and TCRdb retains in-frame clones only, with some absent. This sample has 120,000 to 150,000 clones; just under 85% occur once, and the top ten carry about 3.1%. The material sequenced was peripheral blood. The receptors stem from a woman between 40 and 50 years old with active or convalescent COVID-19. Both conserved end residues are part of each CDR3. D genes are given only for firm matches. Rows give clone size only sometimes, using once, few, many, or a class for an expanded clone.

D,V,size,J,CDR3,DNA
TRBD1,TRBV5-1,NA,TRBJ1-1,CASSQGGWAEAFF,TGCGCCAGCAGCCAAGGGGGCTGGGCTGAAGCTTTCTTT
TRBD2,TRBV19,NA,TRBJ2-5,CASSIDLETSGRETQYF,TGTGCCAGTAGTATAGATCTAGAGACTAGCGGGAGGGAGACCCAGTACTTC
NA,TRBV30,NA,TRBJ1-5,CAWSSGLTSNQPQHF,TGTGCCTGGAGTTCTGGGTTGACAAGCAATCAGCCCCAGCATTTT
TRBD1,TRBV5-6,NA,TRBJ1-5,CASSLGQGGQPQHF,TGTGCCAGCAGCTTGGGACAGGGTGGACAGCCCCAGCATTTT
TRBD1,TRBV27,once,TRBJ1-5,CASSRRTGASYQPQHF,TGTGCCAGCAGTAGGCGGACAGGGGCGTCCTATCAGCCCCAGCATTTT
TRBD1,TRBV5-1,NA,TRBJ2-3,CASSFRGGVGTDTQYF,TGCGCCAGCAGCTTCCGAGGGGGCGTGGGCACAGATACGCAGTATTTT
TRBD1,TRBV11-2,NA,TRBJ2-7,CASSTRTGRYEQYF,TGTGCCAGCAGCACAAGGACAGGGCGCTACGAGCAGTACTTC
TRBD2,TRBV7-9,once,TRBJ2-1,CASSLVRGTSGRSFGEQFF,TGTGCCAGCAGCTTAGTCCGCGGGACTAGCGGGAGGAGTTTCGGTGAGCAGTTCTTC
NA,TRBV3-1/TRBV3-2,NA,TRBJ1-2,CASSQVPTGGYTF,TGTGCCAGCAGCCAAGTCCCTACGGGGGGCTACACCTTC
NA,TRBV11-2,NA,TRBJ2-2,CASSLVGTGELFF,TGTGCCAGCAGCTTAGTCGGCACCGGGGAGCTGTTTTTT
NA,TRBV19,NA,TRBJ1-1,CASKPARQGGMNTEAFF,TGTGCCAGTAAGCCGGCCAGGCAGGGTGGTATGAACACTGAAGCTTTCTTT
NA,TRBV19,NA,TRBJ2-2,CASSIVWDYTGELFF,TGTGCCAGTAGTATAGTATGGGACTACACCGGGGAGCTGTTTTTT
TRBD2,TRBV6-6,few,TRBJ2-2,CASTLGLAATGELFF,TGTGCCAGCACCCTGGGACTAGCGGCAACCGGGGAGCTGTTTTTT
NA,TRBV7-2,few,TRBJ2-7,CASSALGSSSYEQYF,TGTGCCAGCAGCGCCCTAGGCTCAAGCTCCTACGAGCAGTACTTC
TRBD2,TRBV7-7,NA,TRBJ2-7,CASSPRTSGNYEQYF,TGTGCCAGCAGCCCAAGGACTAGCGGGAACTACGAGCAGTACTTC
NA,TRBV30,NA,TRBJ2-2,CAFRNPPNTGELFF,TGTGCCTTCCGCAACCCTCCTAATACCGGGGAGCTGTTTTTT
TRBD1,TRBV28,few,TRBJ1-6,CASRTTGGRYNSPLHF,TGTGCCAGCAGGACCACAGGGGGCAGGTATAATTCACCCCTCCACTTT
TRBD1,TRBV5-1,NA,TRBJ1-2,CASSIPTGQGVSYGYTF,TGCGCCAGCAGCATCCCGACCGGACAGGGGGTTTCCTATGGCTACACCTTC
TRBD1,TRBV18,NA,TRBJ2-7,CASSPGQGQGYEQYF,TGTGCCAGCTCACCTGGACAGGGGCAGGGCTACGAGCAGTACTTC
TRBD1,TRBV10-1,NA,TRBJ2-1,CASSAGTGGFNERFF,TGCGCCAGCAGTGCTGGGACAGGGGGCTTCAATGAGCGGTTCTTC
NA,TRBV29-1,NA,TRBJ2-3,CSVFGSGFSPDTQYF,TGCAGCGTTTTTGGAAGCGGGTTTTCCCCCGATACGCAGTATTTT
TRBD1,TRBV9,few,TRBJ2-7,CASSPGGAPYEQYF,TGTGCCAGCAGTCCAGGGGGCGCCCCATACGAGCAGTACTTC
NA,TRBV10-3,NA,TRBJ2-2,CAISPGGRTGELFF,TGTGCCATCAGTCCAGGGGGGAGAACCGGGGAGCTGTTTTTT
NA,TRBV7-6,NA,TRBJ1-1,CASSLWAGVGTEAFF,TGTGCCAGCAGCTTATGGGCGGGGGTGGGCACTGAAGCTTTCTTT
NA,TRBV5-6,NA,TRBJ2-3,CASSQQGDTQYF,TGTGCCAGCAGCCAACAGGGAGATACGCAGTATTTT
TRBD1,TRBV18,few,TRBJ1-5,CASSRGQGNQPQHF,TGTGCCAGCTCACGGGGACAGGGGAATCAGCCCCAGCATTTT
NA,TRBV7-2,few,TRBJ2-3,CASSLGPSTDTQYF,TGTGCCAGCAGCTTAGGGCCCTCCACAGATACGCAGTATTTT
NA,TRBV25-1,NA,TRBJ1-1,CASSNTGSTEAFF,TGTGCCAGCAGTAACACAGGGAGCACTGAAGCTTTCTTT
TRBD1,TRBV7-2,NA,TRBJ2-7,CASSPGQGPYEQYF,TGTGCCAGCAGCCCCGGACAGGGCCCCTACGAGCAGTACTTC
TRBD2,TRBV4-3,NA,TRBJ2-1,CASSQGGRGKFF,TGCGCCAGCAGCCAAGGGGGGAGGGGCAAGTTCTTC
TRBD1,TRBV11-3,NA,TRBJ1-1,CASSRGQGAAKEAFF,TGTGCCAGCAGTCGAGGACAGGGAGCGGCCAAGGAAGCTTTCTTT
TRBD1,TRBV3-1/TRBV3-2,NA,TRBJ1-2,CASRQGVIGYGYTF,TGTGCCAGCCGACAGGGGGTTATAGGCTATGGCTACACCTTC
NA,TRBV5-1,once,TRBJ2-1,CASSWETGTYNEQFF,TGCGCCAGCAGCTGGGAGACTGGGACCTACAATGAGCAGTTCTTC
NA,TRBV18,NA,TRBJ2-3,CASSPPRDRWATDTQYF,TGTGCCAGCTCACCACCACGCGACAGGTGGGCGACAGATACGCAGTATTTT
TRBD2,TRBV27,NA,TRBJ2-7,CASRVAGTSGFEQYF,TGTGCCAGCAGGGTGGCCGGGACTAGCGGGTTCGAGCAGTACTTC
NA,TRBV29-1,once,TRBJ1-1,CSVEGGNTEAFF,TGCAGCGTTGAGGGGGGGAACACTGAAGCTTTCTTT
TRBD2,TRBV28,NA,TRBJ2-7,CASSLIGGAYEQYF,TGTGCCAGCAGTTTAATCGGGGGGGCCTACGAGCAGTACTTC
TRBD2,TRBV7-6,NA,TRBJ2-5,CASSISGGGETQYF,TGTGCCAGCAGCATTAGCGGGGGGGGCGAGACCCAGTACTTC
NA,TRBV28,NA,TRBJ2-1,CARGVRPDEQFF,TGTGCCCGCGGGGTACGACCCGATGAGCAGTTCTTC
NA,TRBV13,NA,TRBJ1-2,CASSRLGAWGGYTF,TGTGCCAGCAGCCGACTTGGGGCTTGGGGTGGCTACACCTTC
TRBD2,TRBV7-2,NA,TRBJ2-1,CASSLRGSGSNEQFF,TGTGCCAGCAGCCTAAGGGGTAGCGGGAGCAATGAGCAGTTCTTC
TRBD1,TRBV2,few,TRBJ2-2,CATRQGTVKTGELFF,TGTGCCACCAGGCAAGGGACAGTAAAAACCGGGGAGCTGTTTTTT
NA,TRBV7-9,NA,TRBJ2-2,CASSLGAVNTGELFF,TGTGCCAGCAGCTTAGGGGCAGTGAACACCGGGGAGCTGTTTTTT
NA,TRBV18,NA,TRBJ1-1,CASSRGVNTEAFF,TGTGCCAGCTCCCGGGGAGTGAACACTGAAGCTTTCTTT
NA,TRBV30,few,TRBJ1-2,CAWSVLNGYTF,TGTGCCTGGAGTGTACTGAATGGCTACACCTTC
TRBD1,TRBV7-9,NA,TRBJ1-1,CASSPTGGRTEAFF,TGTGCCAGCAGCCCTACAGGGGGGCGGACTGAAGCTTTCTTT
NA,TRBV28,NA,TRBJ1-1,CASSGALGGSHEAFF,TGTGCCAGCAGTGGCGCCCTCGGGGGATCCCATGAAGCTTTCTTT
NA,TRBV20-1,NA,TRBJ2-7,CSASGKLGSYEQYF,TGCAGTGCTAGTGGGAAACTAGGCTCCTACGAGCAGTACTTC
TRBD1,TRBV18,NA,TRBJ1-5,CASSPDRGLQPQHF,TGTGCCAGCTCACCAGACAGGGGGCTTCAGCCCCAGCATTTT
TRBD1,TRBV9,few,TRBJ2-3,CASSATGGAADTQYF,TGTGCCAGCAGCGCAACAGGGGGCGCGGCAGATACGCAGTATTTT